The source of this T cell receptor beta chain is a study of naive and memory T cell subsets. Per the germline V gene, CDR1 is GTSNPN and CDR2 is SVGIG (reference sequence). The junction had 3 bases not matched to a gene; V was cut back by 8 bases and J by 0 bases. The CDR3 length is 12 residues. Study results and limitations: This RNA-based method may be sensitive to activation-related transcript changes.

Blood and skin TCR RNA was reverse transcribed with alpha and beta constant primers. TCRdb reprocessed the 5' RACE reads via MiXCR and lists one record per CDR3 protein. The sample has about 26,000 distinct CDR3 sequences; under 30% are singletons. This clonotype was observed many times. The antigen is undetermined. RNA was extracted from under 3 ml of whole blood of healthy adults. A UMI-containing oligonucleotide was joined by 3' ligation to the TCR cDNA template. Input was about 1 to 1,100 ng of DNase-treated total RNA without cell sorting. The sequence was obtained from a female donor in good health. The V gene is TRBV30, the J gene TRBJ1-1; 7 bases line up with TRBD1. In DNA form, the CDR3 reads TGTGCCGGAGACAGGGTGAACACTGAAGCTTTCTTT. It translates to CAGDRVNTEAFF.